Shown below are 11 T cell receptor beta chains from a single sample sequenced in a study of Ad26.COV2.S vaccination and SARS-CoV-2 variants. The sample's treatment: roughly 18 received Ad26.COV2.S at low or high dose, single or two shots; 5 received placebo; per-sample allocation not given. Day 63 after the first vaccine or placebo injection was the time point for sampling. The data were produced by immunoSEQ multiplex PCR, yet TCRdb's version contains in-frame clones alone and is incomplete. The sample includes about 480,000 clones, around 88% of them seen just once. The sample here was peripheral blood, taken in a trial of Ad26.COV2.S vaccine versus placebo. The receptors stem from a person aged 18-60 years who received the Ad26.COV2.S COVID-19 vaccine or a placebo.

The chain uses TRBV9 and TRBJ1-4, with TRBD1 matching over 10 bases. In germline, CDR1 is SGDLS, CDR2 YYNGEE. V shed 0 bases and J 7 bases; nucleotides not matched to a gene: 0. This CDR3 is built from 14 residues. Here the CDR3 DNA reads TGTGCCAGCAGCGTAGGGGACAGGGGTGAAAAACTGTTTTTT. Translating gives CASSVGDRGEKLFF.

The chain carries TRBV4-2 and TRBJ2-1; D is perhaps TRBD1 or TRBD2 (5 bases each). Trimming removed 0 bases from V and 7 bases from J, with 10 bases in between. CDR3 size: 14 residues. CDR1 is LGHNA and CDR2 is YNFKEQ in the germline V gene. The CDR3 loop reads CASSQDQGANEQFF. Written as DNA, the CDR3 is TGTGCCAGCAGCCAAGATCAGGGAGCGAATGAGCAGTTCTTC.

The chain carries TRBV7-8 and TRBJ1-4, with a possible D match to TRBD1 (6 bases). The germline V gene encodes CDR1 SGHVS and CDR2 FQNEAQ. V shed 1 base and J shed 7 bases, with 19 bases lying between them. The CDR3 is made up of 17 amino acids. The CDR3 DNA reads TGTGCCAGCAGCTTAGAAGGCAGGGGCCCCTTGGGTGAAAAACTGTTTTTT. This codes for CASSLEGRGPLGEKLFF.

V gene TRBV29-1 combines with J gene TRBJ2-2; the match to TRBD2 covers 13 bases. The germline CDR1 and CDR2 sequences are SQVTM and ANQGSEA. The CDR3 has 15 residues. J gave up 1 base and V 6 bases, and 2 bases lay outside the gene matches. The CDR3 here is CSVGTSGMNTGELFF. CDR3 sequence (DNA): TGCAGCGTGGGGACTAGCGGGATGAACACCGGGGAGCTGTTTTTT.

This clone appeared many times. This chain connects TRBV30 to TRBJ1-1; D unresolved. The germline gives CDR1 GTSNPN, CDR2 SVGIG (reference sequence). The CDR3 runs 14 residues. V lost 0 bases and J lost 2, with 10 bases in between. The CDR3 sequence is CAWSVLGRNTEAFF. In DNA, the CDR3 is TGTGCCTGGAGTGTACTAGGACGTAACACTGAAGCTTTCTTT.

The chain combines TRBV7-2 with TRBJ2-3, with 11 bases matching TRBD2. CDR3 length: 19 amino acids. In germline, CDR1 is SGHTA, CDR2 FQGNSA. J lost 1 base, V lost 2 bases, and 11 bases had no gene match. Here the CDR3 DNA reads TGTGCCAGCAGCTTAACCACTAGCGGGAGTTCCCCCGGCACAGATACGCAGTATTTT. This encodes CASSLTTSGSSPGTDTQYF.

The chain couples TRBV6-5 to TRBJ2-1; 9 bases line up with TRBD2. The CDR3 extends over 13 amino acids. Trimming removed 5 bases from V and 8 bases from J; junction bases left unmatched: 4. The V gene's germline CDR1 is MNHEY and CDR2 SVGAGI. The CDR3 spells CASSRLAADEQFF. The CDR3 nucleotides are TGTGCCAGCAGTAGACTAGCGGCCGATGAGCAGTTCTTC.

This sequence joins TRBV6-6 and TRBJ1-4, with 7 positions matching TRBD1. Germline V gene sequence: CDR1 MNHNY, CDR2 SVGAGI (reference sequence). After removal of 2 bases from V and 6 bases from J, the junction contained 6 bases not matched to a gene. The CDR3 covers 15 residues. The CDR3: CASSYGDRNDEKLFF. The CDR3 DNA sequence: TGTGCCAGCAGTTACGGGGACAGAAACGATGAAAAACTGTTTTTT.

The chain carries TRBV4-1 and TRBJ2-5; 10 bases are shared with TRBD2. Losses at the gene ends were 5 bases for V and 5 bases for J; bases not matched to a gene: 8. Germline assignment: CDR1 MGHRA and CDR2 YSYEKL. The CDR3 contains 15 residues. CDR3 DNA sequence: TGCGCCAGCAGCACCGCTAGCGGGAGTGGGGAGACCCAGTACTTC. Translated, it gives CASSTASGSGETQYF.

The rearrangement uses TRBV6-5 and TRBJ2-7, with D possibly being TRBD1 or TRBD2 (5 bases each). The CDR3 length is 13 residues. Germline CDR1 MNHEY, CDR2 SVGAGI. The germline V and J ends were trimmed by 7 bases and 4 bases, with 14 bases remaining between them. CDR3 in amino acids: CASKGRYGYEQYF. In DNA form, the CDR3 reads TGTGCCAGCAAGGGACGATATGGATACGAGCAGTACTTC.

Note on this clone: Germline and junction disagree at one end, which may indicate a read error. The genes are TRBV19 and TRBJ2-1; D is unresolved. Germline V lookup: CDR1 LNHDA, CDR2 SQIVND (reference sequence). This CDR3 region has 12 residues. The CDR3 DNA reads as TGTGCCAGTAGTATGATGTACAGTGAGCAGTTCTTC. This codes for CASSMMYSEQFF.